Described below is a single T cell receptor (beta chain) sequence and its context. Reverse transcription used roughly 0.45 to 1 ug RNA and random hexamers. An immunoSEQ multiplex PCR amplified TCR beta CDR3 over 54 Vbeta and 13 Jbeta. TCRdb re-derived calls from the immunoSEQ multiplex PCR reads in MiXCR, one entry per CDR3 protein. This sample has tens of thousands of distinct CDR3 sequences, with 93% found just once. The data are from a study of CD8 T cells in Susac syndrome. Per germline, CDR1 LNHNV and CDR2 YYDKDF (reference sequence). This CDR3 is built from 13 residues. Germline trimming cut 5 bases from V and 3 bases from J; bases unmatched to any gene: 3.

This chain links TRBV15 with TRBJ2-7, with TRBD1 matching over 8 bases. This clonotype was obtained from a human donor with multiple sclerosis. The specimen sequenced was CD8+ T cells from PBMCs. The CDR3 loop is CATSGGTGYEQYF. In DNA, the CDR3 is TGTGCCACCAGCGGTGGGACAGGCTACGAGCAGTACTTC.